This TCR beta chain was recovered during a study of T cell responses to AZD1222 COVID-19 vaccine. Method: immunoSEQ multiplex PCR; TCRdb's copy keeps in-frame clones and lacks some. In the table there are about 110,000 clones, about 91% of which are singletons. The CDR3 has 13 residues. The ends were cut back, 3 bases at V and 5 bases at J, with 10 bases in the middle. Germline CDR1 and CDR2: SGHAT and FQNNGV. The chain combines TRBV11-2 with TRBJ2-5; D is tentatively TRBD1 or TRBD2 (6 bases each). This TCR was sampled from an adult who received the AZD1222 COVID-19 vaccine. Sample: peripheral blood, taken 28 days after the second AZD1222 dose. The CDR3 region has the DNA TGTGCCAGCAGCTTCCAGGGGAGGGAGACCCAGTACTTC. Its protein product is CASSFQGRETQYF. Looking up the rest from reference TRBV11-2 and TRBJ2-5 gives the full variable domain: EAGVAQSPRYKIIEKRQSVAFWCNPISGHATLYWYQQILGQGPKLLIQFQNNGVVDDSQLPKDRFSAERLKGVDSTLKIQPAKLEDSAVYLCASSFQGRETQYFGPGTRLLVL.